Listed below are T cell receptor beta chains from one sample, sequenced in a study of blood T cell repertoires in COVID-19. Only in-frame clones appear in the TCRdb table, and some are missing; sequencing was by immunoSEQ multiplex PCR. The sample shows some 120,000 clones, 90% of them seen only once. The sample consisted of peripheral blood. The receptors stem from a man between 50 and 59 years old with active COVID-19. Each CDR3 is given with its conserved first and last residue. The D gene is left open where the match is weak. Expanded clones get a size class; other rows say once, few or many, or leave the size out.

V gene: TRBV4-1; J gene: TRBJ1-6; clone size: -; D gene: -; CDR3 protein: CASSQAGSNVKSSYNSPLHF; CDR3 DNA: TGCGCCAGCAGCCAAGCAGGGTCCAATGTAAAAAGCTCCTATAATTCACCCCTCCACTTT
V gene: TRBV19; J gene: TRBJ1-1; clone size: -; D gene: -; CDR3 protein: CASSIGSPNTEAFF; CDR3 DNA: TGTGCCAGTAGTATAGGGAGCCCGAACACTGAAGCTTTCTTT
V gene: TRBV6-2/TRBV6-3; J gene: TRBJ2-2; clone size: once; D gene: -; CDR3 protein: CASSPRRGAGELFF; CDR3 DNA: TGTGCCAGCAGCCCGAGGCGGGGCGCCGGGGAGCTGTTTTTT
V gene: TRBV19; J gene: TRBJ1-6; clone size: once; D gene: -; CDR3 protein: CASSIQGSYNSPLHF; CDR3 DNA: TGTGCCAGTAGCATACAGGGTTCCTATAATTCACCCCTCCACTTT
V gene: TRBV9; J gene: TRBJ2-1; clone size: -; D gene: TRBD2; CDR3 protein: CASSSRLAGGYNEQFF; CDR3 DNA: TGTGCCAGCAGCTCCAGACTAGCGGGAGGGTACAATGAGCAGTTCTTC
V gene: TRBV6-6; J gene: TRBJ1-6; clone size: few; D gene: -; CDR3 protein: CASSSQGRSYNSPLHF; CDR3 DNA: TGTGCCAGCAGTTCCCAGGGGCGCTCCTATAATTCACCCCTCCACTTT
V gene: TRBV5-4; J gene: TRBJ2-1; clone size: -; D gene: TRBD2; CDR3 protein: CASSGSGGGSSYNEQFF; CDR3 DNA: TGTGCCAGCAGCGGTAGCGGTGGCGGGAGCTCCTACAATGAGCAGTTCTTC
V gene: TRBV18; J gene: TRBJ2-3; clone size: -; D gene: TRBD2; CDR3 protein: CASSPPSGASTDTQYF; CDR3 DNA: TGTGCCAGCTCACCACCAAGCGGGGCTAGCACAGATACGCAGTATTTT
V gene: TRBV19; J gene: TRBJ1-1; clone size: -; D gene: TRBD1; CDR3 protein: CASSSGTGGNTEAFF; CDR3 DNA: TGTGCCAGTAGTTCCGGGACAGGGGGGAACACTGAAGCTTTCTTT
V gene: TRBV15; J gene: TRBJ2-3; clone size: -; D gene: -; CDR3 protein: CATSREAGSITTQYF; CDR3 DNA: TGTGCCACCAGCAGAGAGGCAGGGTCGATTACTACGCAGTATTTT
V gene: TRBV2; J gene: TRBJ1-1; clone size: -; D gene: TRBD1; CDR3 protein: CASSDTGADTEAFF; CDR3 DNA: TGTGCCAGCAGTGACACAGGGGCCGACACTGAAGCTTTCTTT
V gene: TRBV6-1; J gene: TRBJ1-5; clone size: -; D gene: TRBD1; CDR3 protein: CASSEDRGVQPQHF; CDR3 DNA: TGTGCCAGCAGTGAAGACAGGGGGGTTCAGCCCCAGCATTTT
V gene: TRBV6-1; J gene: TRBJ1-5; clone size: -; D gene: -; CDR3 protein: CASSEARGRGNQPQHF; CDR3 DNA: TGTGCCAGCAGTGAAGCTCGGGGTAGGGGCAATCAGCCCCAGCATTTT
V gene: TRBV7-3; J gene: TRBJ1-4; clone size: -; D gene: -; CDR3 protein: CASSLTGANNEKLFF; CDR3 DNA: TGTGCCAGCAGCTTAACGGGGGCAAATAATGAAAAACTGTTTTTT
V gene: TRBV19; J gene: TRBJ2-3; clone size: once; D gene: -; CDR3 protein: CATKTSDTQYF; CDR3 DNA: TGTGCCACTAAAACCTCGGATACGCAGTATTTT
V gene: TRBV11-3; J gene: TRBJ2-3; clone size: -; D gene: TRBD2; CDR3 protein: CASTPPEVAGVADTQYF; CDR3 DNA: TGTGCCAGCACCCCTCCTGAGGTAGCGGGAGTAGCAGATACGCAGTATTTT
V gene: TRBV5-1; J gene: TRBJ2-1; clone size: -; D gene: TRBD2; CDR3 protein: CASSPAGLAGGEQFF; CDR3 DNA: TGCGCCAGCAGCCCGGCGGGACTAGCGGGAGGAGAGCAGTTCTTC
V gene: TRBV5-1; J gene: TRBJ2-1; clone size: -; D gene: TRBD1; CDR3 protein: CASRRTGDEQFF; CDR3 DNA: TGCGCCAGCAGAAGGACAGGGGATGAGCAGTTCTTC
V gene: TRBV19; J gene: TRBJ1-5; clone size: -; D gene: TRBD1; CDR3 protein: CASSIGQGVSNQPQHF; CDR3 DNA: TGTGCCAGTAGTATCGGACAGGGTGTGAGCAATCAGCCCCAGCATTTT
V gene: TRBV14; J gene: TRBJ1-1; clone size: -; D gene: TRBD1; CDR3 protein: CASSLTGMNTEAFF; CDR3 DNA: TGTGCCAGCAGCCTGACAGGGATGAACACTGAAGCTTTCTTT
V gene: TRBV13; J gene: TRBJ2-1; clone size: -; D gene: -; CDR3 protein: CASSLADSYNEQFF; CDR3 DNA: TGTGCCAGCAGCTTGGCCGACTCCTACAATGAGCAGTTCTTC
V gene: TRBV6-1; J gene: TRBJ1-1; clone size: -; D gene: TRBD1; CDR3 protein: CASSEGAGGLDVLNTEAFF; CDR3 DNA: TGTGCCAGCAGTGAAGGGGCAGGGGGCCTTGATGTATTGAACACTGAAGCTTTCTTT
V gene: TRBV5-1; J gene: TRBJ1-2; clone size: once; D gene: -; CDR3 protein: CASSLGSGIYGYTF; CDR3 DNA: TGCGCCAGCAGCTTGGGGAGCGGGATCTATGGCTACACCTTC
V gene: TRBV5-1; J gene: TRBJ2-7; clone size: once; D gene: TRBD2; CDR3 protein: CASSLGGSGGAYEQYF; CDR3 DNA: TGCGCCAGCAGCTTGGGCGGTAGCGGGGGGGCCTACGAGCAGTACTTC
V gene: TRBV7-3; J gene: TRBJ2-5; clone size: -; D gene: TRBD2; CDR3 protein: CASSLLAGGQETQYF; CDR3 DNA: TGTGCCAGCAGCTTACTAGCGGGGGGGCAAGAGACCCAGTACTTC
V gene: TRBV12-3/TRBV12-4; J gene: TRBJ1-1; clone size: -; D gene: TRBD1; CDR3 protein: CASSYRGNTEAFF; CDR3 DNA: TGTGCCAGCAGTTACAGGGGAAATACTGAAGCTTTCTTT
V gene: TRBV6-1; J gene: TRBJ1-2; clone size: once; D gene: -; CDR3 protein: CASSEDARVKGYTF; CDR3 DNA: TGTGCCAGCAGTGAAGATGCCAGGGTAAAAGGCTACACCTTC
V gene: TRBV2; J gene: TRBJ2-7; clone size: -; D gene: TRBD1; CDR3 protein: CASSRQGIGQYF; CDR3 DNA: TGTGCCAGCAGTAGACAGGGAATCGGGCAGTACTTC
V gene: TRBV7-8; J gene: TRBJ2-7; clone size: -; D gene: -; CDR3 protein: CASSLVGQAYEQYF; CDR3 DNA: TGTGCCAGCAGCTTAGTCGGCCAGGCCTACGAGCAGTACTTC
V gene: TRBV9; J gene: TRBJ2-2; clone size: few; D gene: TRBD2; CDR3 protein: CASSRLAGGSGTGELFF; CDR3 DNA: TGTGCCAGCAGCCGATTAGCGGGAGGGTCGGGCACCGGGGAGCTGTTTTTT
V gene: TRBV25-1; J gene: TRBJ1-5; clone size: -; D gene: TRBD1; CDR3 protein: CASSVGQGNQPQHF; CDR3 DNA: TGTGCCAGCAGTGTAGGACAGGGCAATCAGCCCCAGCATTTT
V gene: TRBV5-1; J gene: TRBJ2-2; clone size: -; D gene: TRBD2; CDR3 protein: CASSPGGGNTGELFF; CDR3 DNA: TGCGCCAGCAGCCCGGGCGGGGGGAACACCGGGGAGCTGTTTTTT
V gene: TRBV29-1; J gene: TRBJ1-3; clone size: -; D gene: TRBD1; CDR3 protein: CSVASGQYSGNTIYF; CDR3 DNA: TGCAGCGTTGCTTCGGGACAGTACTCTGGAAACACCATATATTTT
V gene: TRBV7-2; J gene: TRBJ1-1; clone size: -; D gene: -; CDR3 protein: CASSLESGGRTEAFF; CDR3 DNA: TGTGCCAGCAGCTTAGAATCCGGGGGACGCACTGAAGCTTTCTTT
V gene: TRBV25-1; J gene: TRBJ2-2; clone size: -; D gene: TRBD2; CDR3 protein: CASSRISGGGGATGELFF; CDR3 DNA: TGTGCCAGCAGTCGCATCTCCGGCGGGGGAGGGGCCACCGGGGAGCTGTTTTTT
V gene: TRBV7-9; J gene: TRBJ1-1; clone size: -; D gene: -; CDR3 protein: CASSLGGKDTEAFF; CDR3 DNA: TGTGCCAGCAGCTTGGGGGGGAAGGACACTGAAGCTTTCTTT
V gene: TRBV11-2; J gene: TRBJ1-1; clone size: once; D gene: TRBD1; CDR3 protein: CASIPDRLTEAFF; CDR3 DNA: TGTGCCAGCATTCCGGACAGGCTCACTGAAGCTTTCTTT
V gene: TRBV24-1; J gene: TRBJ2-6; clone size: -; D gene: -; CDR3 protein: CATSAPGGLISGANVLTF; CDR3 DNA: TGTGCCACCAGTGCACCAGGGGGGTTAATCTCTGGGGCCAACGTCCTGACTTTC
V gene: TRBV19; J gene: TRBJ1-5; clone size: -; D gene: -; CDR3 protein: CASSMGGSPYSNQPQHF; CDR3 DNA: TGTGCCAGTAGTATGGGGGGATCCCCCTATAGCAATCAGCCCCAGCATTTT
V gene: TRBV6-5; J gene: TRBJ1-5; clone size: -; D gene: -; CDR3 protein: CASSYRAGVSNQPQHF; CDR3 DNA: TGTGCCAGCAGTTACCGGGCAGGGGTTAGCAATCAGCCCCAGCATTTT
V gene: TRBV12-3/TRBV12-4; J gene: TRBJ1-1; clone size: -; D gene: -; CDR3 protein: CASSLGQRNEAFF; CDR3 DNA: TGTGCCAGCAGTTTGGGGCAGCGAAATGAAGCTTTCTTT
V gene: TRBV27; J gene: TRBJ1-1; clone size: -; D gene: -; CDR3 protein: CASSFGGAETEAFF; CDR3 DNA: TGTGCCAGCAGTTTCGGAGGGGCTGAGACTGAAGCTTTCTTT
V gene: TRBV3-1/TRBV3-2; J gene: TRBJ1-5; clone size: -; D gene: -; CDR3 protein: CASSLGQTRQPQHF; CDR3 DNA: TGTGCCAGCAGCCTTGGACAGACCCGTCAGCCCCAGCATTTT
V gene: TRBV6-2/TRBV6-3; J gene: TRBJ2-7; clone size: -; D gene: -; CDR3 protein: CASSGGPSYEQYF; CDR3 DNA: TGTGCCAGCAGTGGGGGCCCCTCCTACGAGCAGTACTTC